The source of this T cell receptor beta chain is a study of T cell changes during pregnancy in multiple sclerosis. This clone was recorded once. The CDR3 spans 13 residues. V lost 8 bases and J lost 6; bases outside the gene matches: 4. Looked up from germline, CDR1 is MGHDK and CDR2 is SYGVNS. Only in-frame clones appear in the TCRdb table, and some are missing; sequencing was by immunoSEQ multiplex PCR. The sample holds approximately 50,000 clones, less than 95% seen once. The material sequenced was peripheral blood, taken in the third trimester of pregnancy. This sequence was found in a female donor in good health, enrolled as a control in a pregnancy study. This chain uses TRBV25-1 with TRBJ1-5; 10 bases map to TRBD1. The CDR3 spells CASAGQGSQPQHF. CDR3 sequence (DNA): TGTGCCAGCGCGGGACAGGGGAGTCAGCCCCAGCATTTT. The entire variable domain, with the rest obtained from reference TRBV25-1 and TRBJ1-5, is as follows: EADIYQTPRYLVIGTGKKITLECSQTMGHDKMYWYQQDPGMELHLIHYSYGVNSTEKGDLSSESTVSRIRTEHFPLTLESARPSHTSQYLCASAGQGSQPQHFGDGTRLSIL.